The 27 T cell receptor beta chains below come from one sample, sequenced in a study of OX40 agonist ivuxolimab in advanced cancers. Assay: immunoSEQ multiplex PCR; the TCRdb copy retains only in-frame clones and omits some. The repertoire holds tens of thousands of clones, with more than 70% as singletons. The specimen comprised CD4+ or CD8+ T cells sorted from blood, sampled in a trial of the OX40 agonist ivuxolimab. The source is an adult with an advanced solid tumor such as melanoma, head and neck, liver or kidney cancer.

This chain links TRBV7-2 with TRBJ2-7, with D possibly being TRBD1 or TRBD2 (6 bases each). Germline values: CDR1 SGHTA, CDR2 FQGNSA. The CDR3 totals 19 residues. V dropped 6 bases and J dropped 2 bases, with 29 bases sitting between them. CDR3 DNA sequence: TGTGCCAGCAGTATCGGCCGGAGGGGGATAGCCAAGCCCCCCTACGAGCAGTACTTC. Translating it yields CASSIGRRGIAKPPYEQYF.

This clone was seen more than once but under ten times. The chain joins TRBV5-1 to TRBJ1-4; D is uncertain. Germline V gene sequence: CDR1 SGHRS, CDR2 YFSETQ. The CDR3 has 13 residues. V was pared by 2 bases and J by 7 bases, with 9 bases between. The CDR3 coding sequence is TGCGCCAGCAGCTTAGGGTCGGGTGAAAAACTGTTTTTT. This codes for CASSLGSGEKLFF.

V usage is TRBV11-2 and J usage is TRBJ2-3; 12 nucleotides agree with TRBD2. The CDR3 has 17 residues. V gave up 3 bases and J gave up 3 bases; unmatched junction bases: 7. CDR1 is SGHAT and CDR2 is FQNNGV in the germline V gene. This CDR3 is CASSFLAGGVTTDTQYF. In DNA, the CDR3 is TGTGCCAGCAGCTTCCTAGCGGGAGGGGTGACGACAGATACGCAGTATTTT.

The chain combines TRBV19 with TRBJ2-7; 10 positions agree with TRBD1. The CDR3 length is 15 residues. V trimming: 6 bases; J trimming: 5 bases; junction bases outside the gene matches: 10. Per the germline V gene, CDR1 is LNHDA and CDR2 is SQIVND (reference sequence). The CDR3 is CASRPRGQGGHEQYF. For the CDR3, the DNA is TGTGCCAGTAGACCTCGAGGACAGGGGGGCCACGAGCAGTACTTC. Complete variable domain (other parts from reference TRBV19 and TRBJ2-7): DGGITQSPKYLFRKEGQNVTLSCEQNLNHDAMYWYRQDPGQGLRLIYYSQIVNDFQKGDIAEGYSVSREKKESFPLTVTSAQKNPTAFYLCASRPRGQGGHEQYFGPGTRLTVT.

The chain carries TRBV5-6 and TRBJ2-3; weak D call: TRBD2 (6 bases). Between the trimmed V and J ends, which lost 0 bases and 5 bases, there was a span of 13 bases. The CDR3 runs 15 residues. Germline-derived CDR1 and CDR2 are SGHDT and YYEEEE. The CDR3 reads CASSLVGGGLDTQYF. CDR3 nucleotide sequence: TGTGCCAGCAGCTTGGTTGGGGGAGGCCTAGATACGCAGTATTTT.

This clone was found once. This chain links TRBV5-1 with TRBJ2-3, with 8 positions matching TRBD2. Germline V CDR1 and CDR2: SGHRS, YFSETQ. V gave up 5 bases and J gave up 2 bases; unmatched junction bases: 4. This CDR3 contains 14 residues. The CDR3 DNA reads as TGCGCCAGCAGGTTAGCGGGACCCACAGATACGCAGTATTTT. Its protein is CASRLAGPTDTQYF.

The V and J genes are TRBV10-1 and TRBJ2-3, with 9 positions matching TRBD2. Trimming cost V 3 bases and J 0 bases; bases outside gene matches: 1. The CDR3 length is 15 residues. Germline assignment: CDR1 WNHNN and CDR2 SYGVQD (reference sequence). The CDR3 DNA follows: TGCGCCAGCAGTGAAACTAGCGGGAGCACAGATACGCAGTATTTT. This codes for CASSETSGSTDTQYF.

J is TRBJ2-5 and V is TRBV2; D is ambiguous. Germline CDR1 and CDR2: SNHLY and FYNNEI. The CDR3 runs 13 residues. Trimming took 7 bases from V and 1 from J, leaving 10 bases between them. CDR3 DNA: TGTGCCAGCAAGGTATGGGTCCAAGAGACCCAGTACTTC. Translation gives CASKVWVQETQYF.

The J gene is TRBJ1-1, the V gene TRBV6-5; possible D gene TRBD1, 6 bases. This CDR3 has 14 amino acids. The V gene lost 7 bases and the J gene lost 2 bases, with 14 bases spanning the gap. Germline lookup yields CDR1 MNHEY and CDR2 SVGAGI. The DNA of the CDR3 is TGTGCCAGCACCAATACAGGGATAAACACTGAAGCTTTCTTT. Translation: CASTNTGINTEAFF.

CDR3 in amino acids: CAWRQRMNTEAFF. CDR3 sequence (DNA): TGTGCCTGGAGACAGAGGATGAACACTGAAGCTTTCTTT. V gene TRBV30 combines with J gene TRBJ1-1; D is ambiguous. Trimming left V 3 bases short and J 0 bases short, with 8 bases between. The CDR3 length is 13 residues. In germline, CDR1 is GTSNPN, CDR2 SVGIG (reference sequence). The full variable domain, in which reference TRBV30 and TRBJ1-1 provide the parts outside the CDR3, is SQTIHQWPATLVQPVGSPLSLECTVEGTSNPNLYWYRQAAGRGLQLLFYSVGIGQISSEVPQNLSASRPQDRQFILSSKKLLLSDSGFYLCAWRQRMNTEAFFGQGTRLTVV.

V is TRBV9 and J is TRBJ2-5; 8 nucleotides agree with TRBD1. With 4 bases clipped from V and 11 bases from J, the junction kept 19 bases outside the gene matches. This CDR3 contains 16 residues. Looked up from germline, CDR1 is SGDLS and CDR2 is YYNGEE. Written as DNA, the CDR3 is TGTGCCAGCAGCTTATACAGGGGGGCCTATATGTGGGAGCAGTACTTC. Its translation: CASSLYRGAYMWEQYF.

For this clone: Since the CDR3 does not end with the conserved phenylalanine or tryptophan, this likely comes from a read error. The V and J genes are TRBV2 and TRBJ1-6; 9 bases align to TRBD1. Unmatched junction bases numbered 7, after V lost 1 base and J lost 15 bases. CDR3 length: 14 amino acids. The V gene's germline CDR1 is SNHLY and CDR2 FYNNEI. Here the CDR3 DNA reads TGTGCCAGCAGTGAAGTGGCCGGGACAGGGATCCTCCACCTT. Encoded protein: CASSEVAGTGILHL.

This rearrangement joins TRBV2 to TRBJ2-7, with 10 bases fitting TRBD2. CDR1 SNHLY and CDR2 FYNNEI come from the germline V gene. This CDR3 contains 14 residues. Trimming at V came to 6 bases and at J to 5 bases, leaving 7 bases not matched to a gene. Here the CDR3 reads CASREASGSDEQYF. CDR3 DNA: TGTGCCAGCAGGGAGGCTAGCGGGAGTGACGAGCAGTACTTC.

The chain couples TRBV7-6 to TRBJ2-7, with TRBD1 matching 7 bases. The germline V gene has CDR1 SGHVS and CDR2 FNYEAQ. The CDR3 is made up of 14 amino acids. Germline trimming cut 5 bases from V and 2 bases from J; bases unmatched to any gene: 6. CDR3 DNA: TGTGCCAGCAGCATGGGACAGAAAACCTACGAGCAGTACTTC. Translation: CASSMGQKTYEQYF. The complete variable domain, with remaining parts taken from reference TRBV7-6 and TRBJ2-7, reads GAGVSQSPRYKVTKRGQDVALRCDPISGHVSLYWYRQALGQGPEFLTYFNYEAQQDKSGLPNDRFSAERPEGSISTLTIQRTEQRDSAMYRCASSMGQKTYEQYFGPGTRLTVT.

V is TRBV19 and J is TRBJ2-1; D unresolved. The V gene's germline CDR1 is LNHDA and CDR2 SQIVND (reference sequence). Trimming stripped 5 bases from V and 0 bases from J, with 11 bases between. The CDR3 contains 15 residues. CDR3 sequence (DNA): TGTGCCAGTAGTTCAGCTCGAGACTCCTACAATGAGCAGTTCTTC. This translates into CASSSARDSYNEQFF.

The chain joins TRBV30 to TRBJ2-5; 11 nucleotides match TRBD1. Matching the DNA end better, TRBJ2-7 makes the J call doubtful. Germline V gene data show CDR1 as GTSNPN and CDR2 as SVGIG (reference sequence). The CDR3 is 17 amino acids. CDR3 region: CAWRGQGARGSGYEQYF. The DNA for the CDR3 is TGTGCCTGGAGAGGACAGGGGGCGCGCGGGAGTGGCTACGAGCAGTACTTC.

V and J are TRBV7-8 and TRBJ1-6; possible D gene TRBD1, 6 bases. The CDR3 has 16 residues. CDR1 and CDR2 from the germline V gene are SGHVS and FQNEAQ. Trimming shortened V by 5 bases and J by 7 bases, and 18 bases separated the two germline ends. CDR3 in amino acids: CASSLLQGQTNSPLHF. CDR3 nucleotides: TGTGCCAGCAGCCTTTTACAGGGCCAAACAAATTCACCCCTCCACTTT. The entire variable domain, with the rest obtained from reference TRBV7-8 and TRBJ1-6, is as follows: GAGVSQSPRYKVAKRGQDVALRCDPISGHVSLFWYQQALGQGPEFLTYFQNEAQLDKSGLPSDRFFAERPEGSVSTLKIQRTQQEDSAVYLCASSLLQGQTNSPLHFGNGTRLTVT.

The sample holds one count of this clone. The V call is TRBV28, the J call TRBJ2-3; D unclear. With 7 bases removed from V and 6 bases from J, the gap between germline ends came to 8 bases. The CDR3 runs 11 residues. The germline CDR1 and CDR2 sequences are MDHEN and SYDVKM. The CDR3 sequence is CASNSQDTQYF. The CDR3 coding sequence is TGTGCCAGCAACTCGCAGGATACGCAGTATTTT.

This chain links TRBV5-6 with TRBJ1-5; no reliable D call. V was pared by 1 base and J by 4 bases, with 3 bases between. Germline V gene data show CDR1 as SGHDT and CDR2 as YYEEEE. The CDR3 is 12 residues long. CDR3 sequence: CASSLFNQPQHF. Written as DNA, the CDR3 is TGTGCCAGCAGCTTGTTTAATCAGCCCCAGCATTTT.

This clone was seen a handful of times. The chain uses TRBV2 and TRBJ1-1; D uncertain. The CDR3 is 13 amino acids. Germline values: CDR1 SNHLY, CDR2 FYNNEI. Here the CDR3 DNA reads TGTGCTAACCGCGGGCTGGAGGGCACTGAAGCTTTCTTT. Its translation is CANRGLEGTEAFF.

The count of this clone is one. The V gene is TRBV11-3, the J gene TRBJ2-3; tentatively, D is TRBD2 (5 bases). The CDR3 consists of 17 residues. CDR1 is SGHNT, CDR2 YENEEA, per germline. Trimming left V 0 bases short and J 6 bases short, with 19 bases between. The CDR3 bases are TGTGCCAGCAGCTTAGATCGAGGCGGGCCCGAAAGGGATACGCAGTATTTT. It translates to CASSLDRGGPERDTQYF.

The rearrangement joins TRBV19 to TRBJ2-3; possibly TRBD1 for D (5 bases). Germline CDR1 is LNHDA and CDR2 is SQIVND (reference sequence). V lost 1 base and J lost 0, with 8 bases in between. The length of the CDR3 is 15 residues. The CDR3 DNA sequence: TGTGCCAGTAGTATAGCAGGGCCGAGCACAGATACGCAGTATTTT. Translating gives CASSIAGPSTDTQYF.

The V call is TRBV18, the J call TRBJ2-1; D unclear. The CDR3 totals 19 residues. V was pared by 3 bases and J by 0 bases, with 21 bases between. Germline V CDR1 and CDR2: KGHSH, LQKENI. Written as DNA, the CDR3 is TGTGCCAGCTCACCTACCTCTTCGGTGGCAGGACGCTCCTACAATGAGCAGTTCTTC. Amino acid sequence: CASSPTSSVAGRSYNEQFF.

The chain has TRBV30 and TRBJ1-4; weak D call: TRBD1 (6 bases). V lost 1 base to trimming and J lost 3 bases, with 12 bases between them. CDR3 length equals 15 residues. Germline CDR1 is GTSNPN and CDR2 is SVGIG (reference sequence). Written as DNA, the CDR3 is TGTGCCTGGAGTGAACCGGGACACTCTAATGAAAAACTGTTTTTT. It translates to CAWSEPGHSNEKLFF. Drawing the rest from reference TRBV30 and TRBJ1-4, the complete variable domain is SQTIHQWPATLVQPVGSPLSLECTVEGTSNPNLYWYRQAAGRGLQLLFYSVGIGQISSEVPQNLSASRPQDRQFILSSKKLLLSDSGFYLCAWSEPGHSNEKLFFGSGTQLSVL.

This clone is a singleton in its sample. J is TRBJ2-7 and V is TRBV6-1, with TRBD2 matching 9 bases. This CDR3 is 16 amino acids long. Germline CDR1 reads MNHNS; CDR2 reads SASEGT. V shed 4 bases and J 0 bases; nucleotides not matched to a gene: 7. For the CDR3, the DNA is TGTGCCAGCAGTGGGTCTAGCGGGGTCATCTCCTACGAGCAGTACTTC. This codes for CASSGSSGVISYEQYF.

The chain links TRBV30 to TRBJ2-2; D is ambiguous. In germline, CDR1 is GTSNPN, CDR2 SVGIG (reference sequence). This CDR3 has 12 amino acids. Between the trimmed V and J ends, which lost 2 bases and 5 bases, there was a span of 6 bases. The CDR3 nucleotides read TGTGCCTGGAGTCGCATGACCGGGGAGCTGTTTTTT. It is translated as CAWSRMTGELFF.

This clone has just one count. V usage is TRBV12-5 and J usage is TRBJ2-3; D may be TRBD2 (6 bases). This CDR3 spans 14 amino acids. CDR1 and CDR2 from the germline V gene are LGHNT and FRNRAP. V dropped 4 bases and J dropped 0 bases, with 8 bases sitting between them. CDR3 in amino acids: CASGSSVSTDTQYF. DNA for the CDR3: TGTGCTAGTGGTTCTAGCGTTAGCACAGATACGCAGTATTTT.